This T cell receptor beta chain emerged from a study of T cell responses to AZD1222 COVID-19 vaccine. Study-wide results and limits: Sampling captured repertoires only after the peak T cell response. Elevations in Spike-specific TCR breadth and depth followed administration of two AZD1222 doses.

Profiling relied on immunoSEQ multiplex PCR, and the TCRdb table lists in-frame clones only, not all of them. The data show 100,000 or so clones, with around 87% seen just once and 3.3% held by the top ten. Concerning this clone: Its antigen is not known.

CDR1 and CDR2 from the germline V gene are LGHDT and YNNKEL (reference sequence). V was pared by 1 base and J by 7 bases, with 5 bases between. CDR3 length: 13 amino acids. The sample consisted of peripheral blood, taken on day 0 of AZD1222 vaccination. The rearrangement uses TRBV3-1 (or the pseudogene TRBV3-2) and TRBJ1-6, with D unclear. This TCR was sampled from an adult in good health. The CDR3: CASSQVGNSPLHF. The CDR3 DNA reads as TGTGCCAGCAGCCAAGTCGGCAATTCACCCCTCCACTTT.